A selection of T cell receptor beta chains follows, all from one sample in a study of radiotherapy plus CTLA-4 blockade in lung cancer. Some clones are missing from TCRdb's copy, which holds only in-frame ones; the method was immunoSEQ multiplex PCR. The sample has more than 75,000 clones; around 84% are singletons. The sample in question was peripheral blood, obtained from a patient treated with radiotherapy plus ipilimumab. Receptors were obtained from a human donor with non-small cell lung cancer who had stable disease on radiotherapy plus ipilimumab. Both conserved end residues are part of each CDR3. The D gene is left open where the match is weak. The size field is filled for only some rows; it gives once, few, many or a size class.

cdr3_aa,cdr3_nt,j_call,d_call,clone_size,v_call
CASSLVEVSGEQYF,TGCGCCAGCAGCTTGGTAGAGGTGTCAGGAGAGCAGTACTTC,TRBJ2-7,-,-,TRBV5-1
CASSPSGQPYEQYF,TGTGCCAGCAGCCCATCTGGACAGCCCTACGAGCAGTACTTC,TRBJ2-7,-,-,TRBV5-4
CSVGGAGSGEQYF,TGCAGCGTTGGAGGGGCAGGAAGCGGCGAGCAGTACTTC,TRBJ2-7,-,-,TRBV29-1
CASSIGLAGRETQYF,TGTGCCAGCAGCATCGGACTAGCGGGACGAGAGACCCAGTACTTC,TRBJ2-5,TRBD2,-,TRBV5-4
CASSPTRTYEQYF,TGTGCCAGCTCCCCGACTAGAACGTACGAGCAGTACTTC,TRBJ2-7,-,-,TRBV18
CASSLAKERYEQYF,TGCGCCAGCAGCTTGGCCAAGGAGCGGTACGAGCAGTACTTC,TRBJ2-7,-,-,TRBV5-1
CATRSGTGGIRTYEQYF,TGTGCCACACGCTCCGGGACAGGGGGAATTAGAACCTACGAGCAGTACTTC,TRBJ2-7,TRBD1,-,TRBV19
CASSVGLVGETQYF,TGTGCCAGCAGCGTTGGACTAGTGGGAGAGACCCAGTACTTC,TRBJ2-5,TRBD2,-,TRBV9
CASTRLAGVAEQFF,TGTGCCAGCACCCGACTAGCGGGAGTGGCTGAGCAGTTCTTC,TRBJ2-1,TRBD2,once,TRBV11-2
CASSAAPTRVIQTQYF,TGTGCCAGCAGCGCGGCACCGACTAGGGTCATCCAGACCCAGTACTTC,TRBJ2-5,-,-,TRBV9
CASSPTGRFYEQYF,TGTGCCAGCAGCCCAACGGGACGGTTCTACGAGCAGTACTTC,TRBJ2-7,-,once,TRBV9
CASSPGTGGNQPQHF,TGTGCCAGCTCACCTGGAACAGGGGGCAATCAGCCCCAGCATTTT,TRBJ1-5,TRBD1,once,TRBV18
CASSLQGPTDTQYF,TGTGCCAGCAGCTTACAGGGCCCCACAGATACGCAGTATTTT,TRBJ2-3,-,once,TRBV11-3
CASSPGTVKPTNYGYTF,TGTGCCAGCAGCCCAGGGACGGTAAAACCTACTAACTATGGCTACACCTTC,TRBJ1-2,-,-,TRBV5-6